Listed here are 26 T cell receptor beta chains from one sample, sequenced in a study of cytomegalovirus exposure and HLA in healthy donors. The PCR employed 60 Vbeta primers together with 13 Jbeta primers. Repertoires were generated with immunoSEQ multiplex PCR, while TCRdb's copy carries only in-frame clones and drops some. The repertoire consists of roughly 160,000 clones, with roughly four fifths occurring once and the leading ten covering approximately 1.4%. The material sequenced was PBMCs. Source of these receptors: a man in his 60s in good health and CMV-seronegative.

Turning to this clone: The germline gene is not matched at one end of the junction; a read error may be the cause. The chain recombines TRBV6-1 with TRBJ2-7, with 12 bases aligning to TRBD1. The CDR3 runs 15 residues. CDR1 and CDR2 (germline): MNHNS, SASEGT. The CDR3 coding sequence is TGTGCCAGCAGTCTAACGGGACAGGGGGCCCATTCAATCTCCTTC. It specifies CASSLTGQGAHSISF.

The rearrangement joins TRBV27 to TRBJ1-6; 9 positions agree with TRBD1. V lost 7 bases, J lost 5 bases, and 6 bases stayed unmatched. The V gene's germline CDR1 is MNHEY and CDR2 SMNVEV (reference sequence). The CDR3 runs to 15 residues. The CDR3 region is CASTHGTGNNSPLHF. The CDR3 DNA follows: TGTGCCAGCACACATGGGACAGGGAATAATTCACCCCTCCACTTT.

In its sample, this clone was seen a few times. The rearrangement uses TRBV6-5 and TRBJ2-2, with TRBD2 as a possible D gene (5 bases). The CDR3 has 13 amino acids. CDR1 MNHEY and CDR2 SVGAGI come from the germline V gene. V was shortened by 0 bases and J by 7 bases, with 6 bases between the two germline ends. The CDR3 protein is CASSYSRVGELFF. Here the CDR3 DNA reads TGTGCCAGCAGTTACTCGAGGGTCGGGGAGCTGTTTTTT.

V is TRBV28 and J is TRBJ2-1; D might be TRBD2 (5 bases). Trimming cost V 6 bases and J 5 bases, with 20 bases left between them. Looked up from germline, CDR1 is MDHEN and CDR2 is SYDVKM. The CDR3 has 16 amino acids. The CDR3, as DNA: TGTGCCAGCAGCGGAAGCCTTCGGAGCGGCCACAATGAGCAGTTCTTC. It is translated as CASSGSLRSGHNEQFF.

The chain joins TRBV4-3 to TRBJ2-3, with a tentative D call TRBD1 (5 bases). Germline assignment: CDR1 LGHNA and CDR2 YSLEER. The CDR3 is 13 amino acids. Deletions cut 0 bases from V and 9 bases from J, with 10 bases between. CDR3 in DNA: TGCGCCAGCAGCCAAGAGGTGGGGCGCACGCAGTATTTT. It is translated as CASSQEVGRTQYF.

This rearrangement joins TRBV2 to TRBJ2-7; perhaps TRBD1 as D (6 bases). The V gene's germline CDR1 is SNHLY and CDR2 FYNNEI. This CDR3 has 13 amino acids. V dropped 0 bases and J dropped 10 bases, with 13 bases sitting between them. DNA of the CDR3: TGTGCCAGCAGTGAAGCGGTTAGACAGGTACAGTACTTC. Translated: CASSEAVRQVQYF.

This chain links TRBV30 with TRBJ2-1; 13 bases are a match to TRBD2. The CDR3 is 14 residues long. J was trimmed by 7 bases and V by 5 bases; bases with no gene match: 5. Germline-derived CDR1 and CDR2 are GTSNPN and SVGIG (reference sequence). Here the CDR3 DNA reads TGTGCCTGGGCCGGACTAGCGGGAGTTAATGAGCAGTTCTTC. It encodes CAWAGLAGVNEQFF. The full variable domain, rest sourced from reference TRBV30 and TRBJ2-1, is SQTIHQWPATLVQPVGSPLSLECTVEGTSNPNLYWYRQAAGRGLQLLFYSVGIGQISSEVPQNLSASRPQDRQFILSSKKLLLSDSGFYLCAWAGLAGVNEQFFGPGTRLTVL.

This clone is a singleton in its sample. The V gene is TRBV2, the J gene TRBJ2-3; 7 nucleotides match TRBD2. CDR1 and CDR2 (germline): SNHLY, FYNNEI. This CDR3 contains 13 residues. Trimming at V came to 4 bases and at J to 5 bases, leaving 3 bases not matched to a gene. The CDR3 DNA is TGTGCCAGCAGTGGACTAGCAGGAGATACGCAGTATTTT. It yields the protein CASSGLAGDTQYF.

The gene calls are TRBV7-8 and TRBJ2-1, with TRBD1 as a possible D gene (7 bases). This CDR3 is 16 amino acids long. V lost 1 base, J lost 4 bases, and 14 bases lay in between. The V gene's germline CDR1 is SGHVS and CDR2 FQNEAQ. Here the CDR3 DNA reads TGTGCCAGCAGCTTAGAGGGGGGCAGGGGGTACAATGAGCAGTTCTTC. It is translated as CASSLEGGRGYNEQFF.

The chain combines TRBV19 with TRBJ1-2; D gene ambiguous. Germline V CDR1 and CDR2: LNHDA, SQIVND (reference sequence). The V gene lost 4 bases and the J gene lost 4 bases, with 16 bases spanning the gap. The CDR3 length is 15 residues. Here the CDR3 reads CASSTGGTSGYGYTF. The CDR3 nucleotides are TGTGCCAGTAGTACTGGCGGCACTTCGGGCTATGGCTACACCTTC.

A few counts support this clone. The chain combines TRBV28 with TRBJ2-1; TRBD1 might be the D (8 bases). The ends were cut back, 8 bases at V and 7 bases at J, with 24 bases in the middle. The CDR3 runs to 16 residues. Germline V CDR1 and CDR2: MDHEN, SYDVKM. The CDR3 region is CASGIYYRGRGNEQFF. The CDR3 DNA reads TGTGCCAGCGGGATATACTACAGGGGGAGGGGGAATGAGCAGTTCTTC.

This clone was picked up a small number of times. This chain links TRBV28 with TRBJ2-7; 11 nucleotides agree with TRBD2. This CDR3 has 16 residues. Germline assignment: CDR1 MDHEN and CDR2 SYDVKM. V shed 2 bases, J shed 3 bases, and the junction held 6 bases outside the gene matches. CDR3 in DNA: TGTGCCAGCAGTTTAGGGGGGACTAGCGGAGTCTACGAGCAGTACTTC. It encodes CASSLGGTSGVYEQYF.

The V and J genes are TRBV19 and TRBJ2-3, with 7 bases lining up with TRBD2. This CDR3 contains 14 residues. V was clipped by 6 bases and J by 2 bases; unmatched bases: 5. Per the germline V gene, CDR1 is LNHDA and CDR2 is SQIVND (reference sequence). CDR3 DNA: TGTGCCAGTAGAGCTAGCGGATACACAGATACGCAGTATTTT. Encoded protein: CASRASGYTDTQYF.

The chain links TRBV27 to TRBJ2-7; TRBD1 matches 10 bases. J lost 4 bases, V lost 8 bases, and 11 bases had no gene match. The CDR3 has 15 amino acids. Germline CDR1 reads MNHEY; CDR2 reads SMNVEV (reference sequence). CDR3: CASSRTGGPFYEQYF. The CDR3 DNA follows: TGTGCCAGCTCTAGGACAGGGGGGCCGTTTTACGAGCAGTACTTC.

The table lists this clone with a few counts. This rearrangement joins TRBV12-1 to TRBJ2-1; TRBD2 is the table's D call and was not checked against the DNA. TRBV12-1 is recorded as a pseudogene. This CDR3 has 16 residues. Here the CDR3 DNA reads TGTGCCAGGGGCCCCGCGGGGCCGCCCCAATACAATGAGCAGTTCTTC. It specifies CARGPAGPPQYNEQFF.

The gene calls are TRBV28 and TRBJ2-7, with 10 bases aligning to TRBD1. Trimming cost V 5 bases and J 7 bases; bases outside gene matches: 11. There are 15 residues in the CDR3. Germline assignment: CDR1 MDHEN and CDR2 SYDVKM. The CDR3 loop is CASSIPGQGVVEQYF. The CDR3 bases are TGTGCCAGCAGTATCCCCGGACAGGGGGTAGTTGAGCAGTACTTC.

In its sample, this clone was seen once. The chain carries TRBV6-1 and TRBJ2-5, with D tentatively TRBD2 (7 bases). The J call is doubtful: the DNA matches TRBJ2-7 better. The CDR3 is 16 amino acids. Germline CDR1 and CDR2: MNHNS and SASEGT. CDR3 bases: TGTGCCAGCAGTGCCGTGGGGGGGCGGGGATCCTACGAGCAGTACTTC. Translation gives CASSAVGGRGSYEQYF.

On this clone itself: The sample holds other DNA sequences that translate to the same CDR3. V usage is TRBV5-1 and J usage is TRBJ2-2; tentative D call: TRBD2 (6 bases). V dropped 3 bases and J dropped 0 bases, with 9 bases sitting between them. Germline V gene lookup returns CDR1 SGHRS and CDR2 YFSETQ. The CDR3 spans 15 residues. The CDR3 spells CASSSGGTNTGELFF. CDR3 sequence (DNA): TGCGCCAGCAGCTCGGGCGGGACGAACACCGGGGAGCTGTTTTTT.

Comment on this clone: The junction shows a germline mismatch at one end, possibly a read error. The CDR3 is CSSSRGGGSPNEKLFF. CDR3 DNA: TGTTCCAGCAGCCGAGGGGGGGGGAGCCCTAATGAAAAACTGTTTTTT. The rearrangement uses TRBV7-9 and TRBJ1-4; a possible D gene is TRBD1 (6 bases). Germline V CDR1 and CDR2: SEHNR, FQNEAQ (reference sequence). CDR3 size: 16 residues.

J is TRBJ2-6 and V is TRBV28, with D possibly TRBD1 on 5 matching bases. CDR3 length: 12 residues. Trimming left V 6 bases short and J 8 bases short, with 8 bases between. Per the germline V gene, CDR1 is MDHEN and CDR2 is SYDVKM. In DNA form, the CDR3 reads TGTGCCAGCAGGACAGATCCCAACGTCCTGACTTTC. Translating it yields CASRTDPNVLTF.

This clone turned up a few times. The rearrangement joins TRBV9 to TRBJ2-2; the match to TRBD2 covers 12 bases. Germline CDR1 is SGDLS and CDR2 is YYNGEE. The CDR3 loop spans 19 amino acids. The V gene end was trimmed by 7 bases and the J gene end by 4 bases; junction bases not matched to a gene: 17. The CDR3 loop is CASLPGLAGGSTGTGELFF. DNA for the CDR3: TGTGCCAGCCTTCCGGGGCTAGCGGGAGGGTCCACGGGCACCGGGGAGCTGTTTTTT.

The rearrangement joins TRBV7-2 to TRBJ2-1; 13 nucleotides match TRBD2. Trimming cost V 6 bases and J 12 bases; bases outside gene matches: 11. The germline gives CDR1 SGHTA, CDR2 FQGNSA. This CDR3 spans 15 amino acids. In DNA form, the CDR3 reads TGTGCCAGCAGGCGTCCCGGACTAGCGGGGGTAGCGCAGTTCTTC. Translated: CASRRPGLAGVAQFF.

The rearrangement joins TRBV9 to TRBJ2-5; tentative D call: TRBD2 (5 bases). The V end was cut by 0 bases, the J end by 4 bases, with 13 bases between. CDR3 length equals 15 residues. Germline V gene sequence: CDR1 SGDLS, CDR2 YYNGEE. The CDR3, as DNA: TGTGCCAGCAGCGTAGACGAGGGAGTTTTAGAGACCCAGTACTTC. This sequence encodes CASSVDEGVLETQYF.

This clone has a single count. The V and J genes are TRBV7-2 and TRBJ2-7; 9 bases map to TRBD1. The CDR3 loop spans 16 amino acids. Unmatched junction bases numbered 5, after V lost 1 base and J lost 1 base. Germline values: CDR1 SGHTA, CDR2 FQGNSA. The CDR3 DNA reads TGTGCCAGCAGCTTAGGGCCGGGACAGGGATCCTACGAGCAGTACTTC. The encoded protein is CASSLGPGQGSYEQYF.

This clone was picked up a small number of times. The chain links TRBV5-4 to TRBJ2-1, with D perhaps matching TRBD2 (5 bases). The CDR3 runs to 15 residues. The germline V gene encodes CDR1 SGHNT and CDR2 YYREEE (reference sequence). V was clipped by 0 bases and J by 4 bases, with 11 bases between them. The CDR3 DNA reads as TGTGCCAGCAGCTTGGGCCCTGGAGGATACAATGAGCAGTTCTTC. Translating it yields CASSLGPGGYNEQFF. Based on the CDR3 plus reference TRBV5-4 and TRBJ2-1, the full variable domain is ETGVTQSPTHLIKTRGQQVTLRCSSQSGHNTVSWYQQALGQGPQFIFQYYREEENGRGNFPPRFSGLQFPNYSSELNVNALELDDSALYLCASSLGPGGYNEQFFGPGTRLTVL.

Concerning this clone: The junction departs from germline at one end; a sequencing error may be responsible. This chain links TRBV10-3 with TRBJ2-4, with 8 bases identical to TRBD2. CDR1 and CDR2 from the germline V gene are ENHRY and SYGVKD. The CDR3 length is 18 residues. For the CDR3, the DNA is TGTGCCTCCAGAGCGGACCCCATGAGCGGGGGCGGGAGAGGTTTAGGGGAATTC. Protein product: CASRADPMSGGGRGLGEF.